The TCR beta chain described here comes from a study of regulatory T cells in long-lasting Graves disease. Study outcomes and limitations: Not thyroid tissue but only peripheral blood was studied.

Time point given: newly diagnosed GD, antithyroid drugs for less than 3 months. Extracted PBMC RNA gave rise to the TCR library. With EDTA tubes as the receptacles, approximately 10 milliliters of peripheral blood were drawn. Building the TCR beta libraries relied on iRepertoire HTBI primers, and CDR3 regions underwent Arm-PCR. Each CDR3 protein is one row after TCRdb ran MiXCR on the multiplex PCR reads. In the table there are a few hundred thousand distinct CDR3 sequences, more than 15% of which are singletons. At least ten counts were recorded for this clonotype. Its specificity is unknown. A further study also used this sample, focusing on T cells in Graves' hyperthyroidism and ophthalmopathy. From that paper: For the diagnoses, clinical symptoms, serum thyroxine and TRAb, thyroid ultrasound and orbital computed tomography were used.

Sequences were derived from peripheral blood mononuclear cells (PBMCs), sampled at new diagnosis, from a patient treated with antithyroid drugs. The clonotype comes from a woman in her 30s with Graves disease.

CDR3 residues: CASSQMWGQETQYF. The CDR3 region has the DNA TGTGCCAGCAGCCAGATGTGGGGCCAAGAGACCCAGTACTTC. This chain uses TRBV7-9 with TRBJ2-5, with D hard to call. V lost 5 bases to trimming and J lost 1 base, with 11 bases between them. Germline CDR1 is SEHNR and CDR2 is FQNEAQ (reference sequence). This CDR3 has 14 residues.